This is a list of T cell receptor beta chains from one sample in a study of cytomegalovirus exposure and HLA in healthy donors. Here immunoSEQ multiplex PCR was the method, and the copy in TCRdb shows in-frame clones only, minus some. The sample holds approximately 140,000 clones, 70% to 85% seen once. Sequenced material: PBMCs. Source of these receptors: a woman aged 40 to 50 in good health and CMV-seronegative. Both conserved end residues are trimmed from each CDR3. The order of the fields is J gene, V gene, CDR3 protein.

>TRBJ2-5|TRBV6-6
ASSLSETQY
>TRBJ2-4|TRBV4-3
ASSQDSGASGRAGGKNIQY
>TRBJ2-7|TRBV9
ASSVVADSGTYEQY
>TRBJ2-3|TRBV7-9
ASSPRLAGGTDTQY
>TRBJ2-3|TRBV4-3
ASSQDDRSTDTQY
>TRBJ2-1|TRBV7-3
ASSLRTGRYNEQF
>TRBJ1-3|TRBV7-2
ASRSGPGNTIY
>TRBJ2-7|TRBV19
ASSGRGGAGTTYEQY
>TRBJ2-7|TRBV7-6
ASSSKRQGAVYEQY
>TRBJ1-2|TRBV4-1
ASSLMEGPYGYT
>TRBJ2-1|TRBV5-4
ASTKLDLVNEQF
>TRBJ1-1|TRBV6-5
ASSPGWNTEAF
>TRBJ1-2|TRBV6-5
ASSYRDRNYGYT
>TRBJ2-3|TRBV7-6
ASSKIAGLADTQY
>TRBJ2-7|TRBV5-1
ASSEGDTYEQY
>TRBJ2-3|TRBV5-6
ASSSGLAGPDTQY
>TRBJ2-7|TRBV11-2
ASSLGPSMGLFYEQY
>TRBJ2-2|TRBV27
ASSLWGTGVRTTGELF
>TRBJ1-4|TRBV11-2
ASSLTGATEKLF
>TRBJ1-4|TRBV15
ATSRAATNEKLF
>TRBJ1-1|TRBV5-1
ASSSDHRGVAF
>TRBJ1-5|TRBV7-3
ASSLTGGGQPQH
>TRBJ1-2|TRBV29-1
SAADRGYYGYT
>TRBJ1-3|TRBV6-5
ASSPGGRNTIY
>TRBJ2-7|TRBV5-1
ASSLVSSDEQY
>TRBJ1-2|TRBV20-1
SVQGNGYT
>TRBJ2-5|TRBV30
AWSVNTGETQY
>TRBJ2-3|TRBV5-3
ARGLSGTPPLSGTDTQY
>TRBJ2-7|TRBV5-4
ASSLVKQSSYEQY
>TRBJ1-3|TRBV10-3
AISDNSGNTIY
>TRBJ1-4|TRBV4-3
ASSQEGARDEKLF
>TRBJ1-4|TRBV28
ASSRRRGRTNEKLF
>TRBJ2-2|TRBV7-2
ASSIPLSGRGTGELF
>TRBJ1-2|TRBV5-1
ASSKDSYYGYT
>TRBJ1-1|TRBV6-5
ASSYDSYTEAF
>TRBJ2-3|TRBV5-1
ASKPELGGTDTQY
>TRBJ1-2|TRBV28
ASSSILRGYGYT
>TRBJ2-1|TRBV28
ASCPGLAAYNEQF
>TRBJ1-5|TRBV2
ASSEGVRGPQH
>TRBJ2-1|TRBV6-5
ASRPGQGSYNEQF